This is a list of T cell receptor beta chains from one sample in a study of cytomegalovirus exposure and HLA in healthy donors. The data were produced by immunoSEQ multiplex PCR, yet TCRdb's version contains in-frame clones alone and is incomplete. The sample has roughly 180,000 clones, around 80% seen once. What was sequenced was PBMCs. The source is a man in his late teens or twenties in good health and CMV-seronegative. Each CDR3 is given with its conserved first and last residue. The order of the fields is CDR3 length, J gene, D gene, clone size, V gene, CDR3 DNA, CDR3 protein. D genes are given only for firm matches. The size field is filled for only some rows; it gives once, few, many or a size class.

13 | TRBJ2-2 | NA | NA | TRBV5-1 | TGCGCCAGCAGTAAAGAGAGCACCGGGGAGCTGTTTTTT | CASSKESTGELFF
13 | TRBJ2-2 | NA | few | TRBV6-6 | TGTGCCAGCAGTTACGGGCGCACCGGGGAGCTGTTTTTT | CASSYGRTGELFF
17 | TRBJ2-5 | TRBD2 | NA | TRBV7-8 | TGTGCCAGCAGCTTATCTGGTGAGCGGGAAAACCAAGAGACCCAGTACTTC | CASSLSGERENQETQYF
15 | TRBJ1-6 | NA | NA | TRBV2 | TGTGCCAGCAGTGAAGCTGAATGGGGGGATTCACCCCTCCACTTT | CASSEAEWGDSPLHF
13 | TRBJ2-7 | NA | NA | TRBV13 | TGTGCCACGAGCAGGGGAGCAACCTACGAGCAGTACTTC | CATSRGATYEQYF
16 | TRBJ2-1 | TRBD2 | NA | TRBV19 | TGTGCCAGTAGTATACCGGGACTAGCGGTAAGGTATGAGCAGTTCTTC | CASSIPGLAVRYEQFF
13 | TRBJ2-3 | NA | NA | TRBV6-5 | TGTGCCAGCAGTAGACCCGGGGTTAATACGCAGTATTTT | CASSRPGVNTQYF
16 | TRBJ2-1 | TRBD2 | few | TRBV4-3 | TGCGCCAGCAGCCAAGAGGCGGGACTAGCGGGAGATGAGCAGTTCTTC | CASSQEAGLAGDEQFF
14 | TRBJ2-1 | NA | NA | TRBV7-9 | TGTGCCAGCAGCTCAGCAAACAGGGTCAATGAGCAGTTCTTC | CASSSANRVNEQFF
13 | TRBJ1-4 | NA | NA | TRBV4-3 | TGCGCCAGCAGCCAAGCCTATATGGAAAAACTGTTTTTT | CASSQAYMEKLFF
15 | TRBJ1-6 | TRBD1 | NA | TRBV6-1 | TGTGCCAGCAACAGAGCGACAGGGGGCGATTCACCCCTCCACTTT | CASNRATGGDSPLHF
15 | TRBJ2-1 | NA | NA | TRBV6-1 | TGTGCCAGCAGCGCCCGTTGGGGCGCCTACAATGAGCAGTTCTTC | CASSARWGAYNEQFF
16 | TRBJ2-7 | NA | once | TRBV6-4 | TGTGCCAGCAGTGATTACTCCGAACTGCTCTCCTACGAGCAGTACTTC | CASSDYSELLSYEQYF
15 | TRBJ2-7 | NA | NA | TRBV15 | TGTGCCACCAGCAGAGATCCGCTAGCCTCCTACGAGCAGTACTTC | CATSRDPLASYEQYF
15 | TRBJ2-2 | NA | NA | TRBV5-1 | TGCGCCAGCAGCTTGGAATACCACGGCACCGGGGAGCTGTTTTTT | CASSLEYHGTGELFF
15 | TRBJ1-1 | TRBD1 | NA | TRBV18 | TGTGCCAGCTCACCTAGGGACAGAGAAAACACTGAAGCTTTCTTT | CASSPRDRENTEAFF
19 | TRBJ2-7 | TRBD2 | NA | TRBV28 | TGTGCCAGCAGTTTATGGGGCCCCTATGGCGGGAGGGAAGGAGACGAGCAGTACTTC | CASSLWGPYGGREGDEQYF
12 | TRBJ2-7 | NA | NA | TRBV6-4 | TGTGCCAGCAGGACCAGGGATTACGAGCAGTACTTC | CASRTRDYEQYF
14 | TRBJ1-1 | NA | NA | TRBV7-6 | TGTGCCAGCAGCTTAGACGCAATTAGCGCTGAAGCTTTCTTT | CASSLDAISAEAFF
14 | TRBJ2-7 | TRBD1 | NA | TRBV18 | TGTGCCAGCTCCCATGGACAGGGGACATACGAGCAGTACTTC | CASSHGQGTYEQYF
14 | TRBJ1-1 | NA | once | TRBV18 | TGTGCCAGCTCACAATCACGGGGAGTCACTGAAGCTTTCTTT | CASSQSRGVTEAFF
14 | TRBJ2-7 | NA | NA | TRBV6-5 | TGTGCCAGCAGTTACGACGAGGGAGCCTACGAGCAGTACTTC | CASSYDEGAYEQYF
15 | TRBJ2-1 | TRBD2 | NA | TRBV6-5 | TGTGCCAGCAGCGAACGGACTAGTTTCGGCAATGAGCAGTTCTTC | CASSERTSFGNEQFF
16 | TRBJ2-1 | TRBD2 | NA | TRBV5-8 | TGTGCCAGCAGCCGGACTAGCGGACCGACCTACAATGAGCAGTTCTTC | CASSRTSGPTYNEQFF
15 | TRBJ2-3 | TRBD1 | NA | TRBV6-1 | TGTGCCAGCAGTGAAAAGAGACAGGGGAGAGATACGCAGTATTTT | CASSEKRQGRDTQYF
15 | TRBJ1-5 | NA | NA | TRBV5-4 | TGTGCCAGCAGCTTGGCCGGGGACACCAATCAGCCCCAGCATTTT | CASSLAGDTNQPQHF
17 | TRBJ2-1 | NA | NA | TRBV6-1 | TGTGCCAGCAGTGATCGGGTGAGGACAGCTTTAAACAATGAGCAGTTCTTC | CASSDRVRTALNNEQFF
15 | TRBJ2-3 | TRBD2 | once | TRBV19 | TGTGCCAGTAGTATGGGCGGGAGAATTACAGATACGCAGTATTTT | CASSMGGRITDTQYF
18 | TRBJ2-3 | TRBD2 | NA | TRBV27 | TGTGCCAGCAGTTTTTTGCTAGCGGGGGGGCGGGGCACAGATACGCAGTATTTT | CASSFLLAGGRGTDTQYF
15 | TRBJ2-3 | NA | NA | TRBV9 | TGTGCCAGCAGCGTAGGCGGTTCTAGCACAGATACGCAGTATTTT | CASSVGGSSTDTQYF
15 | TRBJ2-1 | NA | NA | TRBV11-3 | TGTGCCAGCAGCTTAGGGGGGCCTAGATACAATGAGCAGTTCTTC | CASSLGGPRYNEQFF
17 | TRBJ2-3 | TRBD2 | NA | TRBV5-1 | TGCGCCAGCAGCTTGGCTAGCGGGAGTGCTAGCACAGATACGCAGTATTTT | CASSLASGSASTDTQYF
14 | TRBJ2-3 | NA | NA | TRBV5-1 | TGCGCCAGCAGCTCAGACCCACGGGCAGATACGCAGTATTTT | CASSSDPRADTQYF
14 | TRBJ2-3 | TRBD1 | NA | TRBV5-1 | TGCGCCAGCAGCGTCGGACAGGGGGCAGATACGCAGTATTTT | CASSVGQGADTQYF
18 | TRBJ2-1 | NA | NA | TRBV5-8 | TGTGCCAGCAGCTTGGGGACACTTGCCGTTCCAACCTACAATGAGCAGTTCTTC | CASSLGTLAVPTYNEQFF
15 | TRBJ2-7 | NA | NA | TRBV2 | TGTGCCAGCAGTACCCCGCGTGGGGCCCACTACGAGCAGTACTTC | CASSTPRGAHYEQYF
13 | TRBJ2-7 | NA | NA | TRBV11-2 | TGTGCCAGCAGCTATCGAAGCGGCTACGAGCAGTACTTC | CASSYRSGYEQYF
13 | TRBJ2-7 | NA | NA | TRBV25-1 | TGTGCCAGCAGTGACAAGAGTGGCTACGAGCAGTACTTC | CASSDKSGYEQYF
14 | TRBJ2-7 | NA | NA | TRBV27 | TGTGCCAGCAGTTCCACAGGGACGATCTACGAGCAGTACTTC | CASSSTGTIYEQYF
14 | TRBJ1-3 | TRBD1 | many | TRBV6-1 | TGTGCCAGCGAGAGTTGGGACAGCGGAAACACCATATATTTT | CASESWDSGNTIYF
18 | TRBJ1-4 | TRBD1 | NA | TRBV2 | TGTGCCAGCTCCATAATGGGACAGCGATTAAGTTCTAATGAAAAACTGTTTTTT | CASSIMGQRLSSNEKLFF
16 | TRBJ2-5 | TRBD2 | NA | TRBV5-4 | TGTGCCAGCAGCGCGGGACTAGCGGGGGTCCAAGAGACCCAGTACTTC | CASSAGLAGVQETQYF
14 | TRBJ2-7 | NA | NA | TRBV11-2 | TGTGCCAGCAGCTTAGGCCGACAGACTTACGAGCAGTACTTC | CASSLGRQTYEQYF
15 | TRBJ1-4 | TRBD1 | few | TRBV9 | TGTGCCAGCAGCCTATCAGGGGGCGCATCTGAAAAACTGTTTTTT | CASSLSGGASEKLFF
16 | TRBJ2-3 | NA | NA | TRBV5-1 | TGCGCCAGCAGCTTGGTTGGCAGATCTAGCACAGATACGCAGTATTTT | CASSLVGRSSTDTQYF
12 | TRBJ1-1 | NA | few | TRBV7-9 | TGTGCCAGCAGCTTAGTGGGCGCAGACGCTTTCTTT | CASSLVGADAFF
14 | TRBJ1-1 | NA | once | TRBV30 | TGTGCCTGGTCAGTGTTGGAGTCGTTAGCTGAAGCTTTCTTT | CAWSVLESLAEAFF
14 | TRBJ2-1 | TRBD1 | NA | TRBV27 | TGTGCCAGCAGTTTACGAGACAGGGGCAATGAGCAGTTCTTC | CASSLRDRGNEQFF
11 | TRBJ2-1 | NA | NA | TRBV29-1 | TGCAGCGTTCCCCCGGAAACTGGAGGGATCTTC | CSVPPETGGIF
18 | TRBJ2-2 | TRBD2 | once | TRBV9 | TGTGCCAGCAGCCCGGGAAGAAGAAGCGGGACCCCCACCGGGGAGCTGTTTTTT | CASSPGRRSGTPTGELFF